These T cell receptor beta chains were read from a single sample in a study of CXCR4 blockade with PD-1 therapy in pancreatic cancer. Clones were sequenced by immunoSEQ multiplex PCR, and TCRdb holds only the in-frame ones, with some missing. The sample yields around 15,000 clones, about 72% seen once. The sample taken for sequencing was tumor tissue. Source of these receptors: a human donor with pancreatic ductal adenocarcinoma. The CDR3 runs from the conserved cysteine through the conserved F or W. The order of the fields is CDR3 protein, CDR3 DNA, clone size, V gene, D gene, J gene. D genes are given only for firm matches. A row's size may be missing; if present it is once, few, many or a size class.

CDR3aa: CASSRDRRYEQYF; CDR3nt: TGTGCCAGTAGTCGGGACAGGAGGTACGAGCAGTACTTC; abundance: -; v_gene: TRBV19; d_gene: TRBD1; j_gene: TRBJ2-7
CDR3aa: CASSLVSGGSGELFF; CDR3nt: TGCGCCAGCAGCTTGGTTTCAGGGGGCTCCGGGGAGCTGTTTTTT; abundance: -; v_gene: TRBV5-1; d_gene: TRBD1; j_gene: TRBJ2-2
CDR3aa: CASSQFGAGWWDTEAFF; CDR3nt: TGTGCCAGCAGCCAATTCGGGGCAGGGTGGTGGGACACTGAAGCTTTCTTT; abundance: -; v_gene: TRBV14; d_gene: -; j_gene: TRBJ1-1
CDR3aa: CASSERGTSSYEQYF; CDR3nt: TGTGCCAGCAGTGAAAGAGGGACATCCTCCTACGAGCAGTACTTC; abundance: -; v_gene: TRBV9; d_gene: -; j_gene: TRBJ2-7
CDR3aa: CASSLEGRVNYGYTF; CDR3nt: TGTGCCAGTAGCTTAGAGGGCAGAGTTAACTATGGCTACACCTTC; abundance: -; v_gene: TRBV19; d_gene: -; j_gene: TRBJ1-2
CDR3aa: CAWSRGANYGYTF; CDR3nt: TGTGCCTGGAGTAGGGGGGCTAACTATGGCTACACCTTC; abundance: -; v_gene: TRBV30; d_gene: -; j_gene: TRBJ1-2
CDR3aa: CASSLDATGSSPLHF; CDR3nt: TGTGCCAGCAGCTTAGATGCGACAGGCAGTTCACCCCTCCACTTT; abundance: once; v_gene: TRBV11-3; d_gene: -; j_gene: TRBJ1-6
CDR3aa: CASSISTTNTGELFF; CDR3nt: TGTGCCAGTAGTATATCGACTACGAACACCGGGGAGCTGTTTTTT; abundance: -; v_gene: TRBV19; d_gene: -; j_gene: TRBJ2-2
CDR3aa: CASSAGGRQKTQYF; CDR3nt: TGTGCCAGTAGTGCGGGCGGCCGGCAAAAGACCCAGTACTTC; abundance: -; v_gene: TRBV19; d_gene: -; j_gene: TRBJ2-5
CDR3aa: CASSPPPPGYGYTF; CDR3nt: TGTGCCAGCAGTCCTCCTCCCCCAGGGTATGGCTACACCTTC; abundance: -; v_gene: TRBV28; d_gene: -; j_gene: TRBJ1-2
CDR3aa: CASSQTGGSDGYTF; CDR3nt: TGTGCCAGCAGCCAGACAGGAGGCAGTGATGGCTACACCTTC; abundance: -; v_gene: TRBV16; d_gene: -; j_gene: TRBJ1-2
CDR3aa: CASSDQTPPPGETQYF; CDR3nt: TGTGCCAGCAGTGATCAGACTCCACCTCCAGGAGAGACCCAGTACTTC; abundance: -; v_gene: TRBV25-1; d_gene: -; j_gene: TRBJ2-5
CDR3aa: CASSIRIAGPGELFF; CDR3nt: TGTGCCAGTAGTATTCGGATAGCGGGTCCCGGGGAGCTGTTTTTT; abundance: -; v_gene: TRBV19; d_gene: TRBD2; j_gene: TRBJ2-2
CDR3aa: CASSDLLWGRGNEQFF; CDR3nt: TGTGCCAGCAGCGACTTGCTATGGGGAAGGGGGAATGAGCAGTTCTTC; abundance: few; v_gene: TRBV9; d_gene: -; j_gene: TRBJ2-1
CDR3aa: CASSPPGVNTEAFF; CDR3nt: TGTGCCAGCTCACCGCCAGGGGTGAACACTGAAGCTTTCTTT; abundance: -; v_gene: TRBV18; d_gene: -; j_gene: TRBJ1-1
CDR3aa: CASSQGLLATGAFF; CDR3nt: TGTGCCAGCAGCCAAGGTCTTCTCGCGACAGGAGCTTTCTTT; abundance: -; v_gene: TRBV14; d_gene: -; j_gene: TRBJ1-1
CDR3aa: CASSQTRLDTEAFF; CDR3nt: TGTGCCAGTAGCCAGACAAGGTTAGACACTGAAGCTTTCTTT; abundance: once; v_gene: TRBV19; d_gene: -; j_gene: TRBJ1-1
CDR3aa: CASSPRGTNEKLFF; CDR3nt: TGTGCCAGCAGCCCTAGGGGAACTAATGAAAAACTGTTTTTT; abundance: -; v_gene: TRBV14; d_gene: -; j_gene: TRBJ1-4
CDR3aa: CASSLPGGDPETQYF; CDR3nt: TGTGCCAGCAGCCTCCCGGGGGGGGACCCAGAGACCCAGTACTTC; abundance: many; v_gene: TRBV11-3; d_gene: TRBD2; j_gene: TRBJ2-5
CDR3aa: CASSRTTSNEKLFF; CDR3nt: TGCGCCAGCAGCCGAACGACAAGTAATGAAAAACTGTTTTTT; abundance: -; v_gene: TRBV23-1; d_gene: -; j_gene: TRBJ1-4
CDR3aa: CSVLDRGGKLFF; CDR3nt: TGCAGCGTCTTGGACAGGGGTGGAAAACTGTTTTTT; abundance: once; v_gene: TRBV29-1; d_gene: TRBD1; j_gene: TRBJ1-4
CDR3aa: CSVEGARDTGTEAFF; CDR3nt: TGCAGCGTTGAAGGGGCTCGAGACACTGGCACTGAAGCTTTCTTT; abundance: -; v_gene: TRBV29-1; d_gene: -; j_gene: TRBJ1-1
CDR3aa: CASSPEGSGTQYF; CDR3nt: TGTGCCAGCTCACCGGAGGGGAGCGGGACCCAGTACTTC; abundance: -; v_gene: TRBV18; d_gene: -; j_gene: TRBJ2-5
CDR3aa: CASSVDSFQETQYF; CDR3nt: TGTGCCAGTAGTGTGGACAGCTTCCAAGAGACCCAGTACTTC; abundance: -; v_gene: TRBV19; d_gene: -; j_gene: TRBJ2-5
CDR3aa: CASSTGGSAYEQYF; CDR3nt: TGTGCCAGTTCCACCGGGGGCTCCGCCTACGAGCAGTACTTC; abundance: -; v_gene: TRBV19; d_gene: -; j_gene: TRBJ2-7
CDR3aa: CASSRANQPQHF; CDR3nt: TGTGCCAGCAGCAGGGCGAATCAGCCCCAGCATTTT; abundance: -; v_gene: TRBV28; d_gene: -; j_gene: TRBJ1-5
CDR3aa: CASSLRVELSGNTIYF; CDR3nt: TGTGCCAGCAGCTTACGGGTCGAACTCTCTGGAAACACCATATATTTT; abundance: -; v_gene: TRBV28; d_gene: -; j_gene: TRBJ1-3
CDR3aa: CASSLARGNEKLFF; CDR3nt: TGTGCCAGCAGCTTGGCCAGGGGTAATGAAAAACTGTTTTTT; abundance: -; v_gene: TRBV11-3; d_gene: -; j_gene: TRBJ1-4
CDR3aa: CASSIAEYSNQPQHF; CDR3nt: TGTGCCAGTAGTATAGCGGAGTATAGCAATCAGCCCCAGCATTTT; abundance: -; v_gene: TRBV19; d_gene: -; j_gene: TRBJ1-5
CDR3aa: CASSLQGGIGEKLFF; CDR3nt: TGTGCCAGCAGTCTACAGGGGGGAATTGGTGAAAAACTGTTTTTT; abundance: -; v_gene: TRBV28; d_gene: TRBD1; j_gene: TRBJ1-4
CDR3aa: CASSFTGGSYNEQFF; CDR3nt: TGTGCCAGCAGTTTTACGGGAGGCTCCTACAATGAGCAGTTCTTC; abundance: few; v_gene: TRBV28; d_gene: TRBD2; j_gene: TRBJ2-1
CDR3aa: CASSAGRSFEQYF; CDR3nt: TGTGCCAGCAGCGCGGGACGGAGCTTCGAGCAGTACTTC; abundance: -; v_gene: TRBV9; d_gene: -; j_gene: TRBJ2-7
CDR3aa: CASSALTGGWIEAFF; CDR3nt: TGTGCTAGTAGTGCTCTGACAGGGGGCTGGATTGAAGCTTTCTTT; abundance: -; v_gene: TRBV19; d_gene: TRBD1; j_gene: TRBJ1-1
CDR3aa: CATSRDLSGSTDTQYF; CDR3nt: TGTGCCACCAGCAGAGATCTCAGCGGGAGTACAGATACGCAGTATTTT; abundance: -; v_gene: TRBV15; d_gene: TRBD2; j_gene: TRBJ2-3
CDR3aa: CASSLDQGGDEQFF; CDR3nt: TGTGCCAGCTCACTCGACCAGGGGGGGGATGAGCAGTTCTTC; abundance: -; v_gene: TRBV18; d_gene: -; j_gene: TRBJ2-1
CDR3aa: CASSSGTSSLEQYF; CDR3nt: TGTGCCAGCAGCAGCGGGACTAGCAGCCTCGAGCAGTACTTC; abundance: few; v_gene: TRBV2; d_gene: TRBD2; j_gene: TRBJ2-7
CDR3aa: CAWNRDGSPLHF; CDR3nt: TGTGCCTGGAACAGGGACGGTTCACCCCTCCACTTT; abundance: -; v_gene: TRBV30; d_gene: -; j_gene: TRBJ1-6
CDR3aa: CASSLRISGLNEQFF; CDR3nt: TGTGCCAGCAGTTTACGGATTAGCGGACTAAATGAGCAGTTCTTC; abundance: large; v_gene: TRBV28; d_gene: -; j_gene: TRBJ2-1
CDR3aa: CASSLVAATVYNEQFF; CDR3nt: TGCGCCAGCAGCTTGGTGGCGGCCACGGTCTACAATGAGCAGTTCTTC; abundance: -; v_gene: TRBV5-1; d_gene: -; j_gene: TRBJ2-1
CDR3aa: CSASGLPRGLEQYF; CDR3nt: TGCAGCGCTTCGGGTCTTCCGAGGGGCCTCGAGCAGTACTTC; abundance: -; v_gene: TRBV29-1; d_gene: -; j_gene: TRBJ2-7
CDR3aa: CASSHLGSTSTDTQYF; CDR3nt: TGTGCCAGCAGCCACTTGGGGAGTACTAGCACAGATACGCAGTATTTT; abundance: medium-sized; v_gene: TRBV14; d_gene: -; j_gene: TRBJ2-3
CDR3aa: CASSQDMAAEAFF; CDR3nt: TGCGCCAGCAGCCAAGATATGGCAGCTGAAGCTTTCTTT; abundance: -; v_gene: TRBV4-1; d_gene: -; j_gene: TRBJ1-1
CDR3aa: CSVGGQGYNEQFF; CDR3nt: TGCAGCGTTGGGGGACAGGGGTACAATGAGCAGTTCTTC; abundance: once; v_gene: TRBV29-1; d_gene: TRBD1; j_gene: TRBJ2-1
CDR3aa: CASSSQLGGGNEQFF; CDR3nt: TGTGCCAGCAGCTCCCAGCTGGGGGGGGGCAATGAGCAGTTCTTC; abundance: -; v_gene: TRBV7-5; d_gene: -; j_gene: TRBJ2-1
CDR3aa: CASSPGLILTDTQYF; CDR3nt: TGTGCCAGTAGTCCGGGACTTATACTCACAGATACGCAGTATTTT; abundance: -; v_gene: TRBV19; d_gene: -; j_gene: TRBJ2-3
CDR3aa: CASSTGGHQPQHF; CDR3nt: TGTGCCAGCAGTACAGGGGGCCATCAGCCCCAGCATTTT; abundance: -; v_gene: TRBV28; d_gene: TRBD1; j_gene: TRBJ1-5
CDR3aa: CASDASGLSSYNEQFF; CDR3nt: TGTGCCAGTGACGCTAGCGGTTTGAGCTCCTACAATGAGCAGTTCTTC; abundance: -; v_gene: TRBV19; d_gene: TRBD2; j_gene: TRBJ2-1
CDR3aa: CASSPPGTTHYEQYF; CDR3nt: TGTGCCAGCAGTCCACCCGGGACTACTCACTACGAGCAGTACTTC; abundance: once; v_gene: TRBV11-3; d_gene: TRBD2; j_gene: TRBJ2-7